These 29 T cell receptor beta chains share one sample of origin, sequenced in a study of beta chain features in type 1 diabetes. Notes on the study in general: Shortening of TCRB CDR3s, moderate but significant, appeared in all four CD4+ subsets of Type 1 diabetes patients.

The entirety of the isolated RNA underwent reverse transcription, so expressed TCRB transcripts were sequenced. The assay was immunoSEQ multiplex PCR, and TCRdb's table has in-frame clones only and misses some. The sample shows around 150,000 clones, roughly 9% of them seen only once. Their cognate antigens are unknown. Specimen: central memory CD4+ T cells from blood. These receptors were obtained from a woman aged 25 to 39 with type 1 diabetes.

The chain carries TRBV28 and TRBJ2-5; no definite D call. V shed 6 bases and J shed 5 bases, with 16 bases lying between them. The CDR3 is 14 amino acids. CDR1 MDHEN and CDR2 SYDVKM come from the germline V gene. This CDR3 is CASRKMLPTETQYF. The DNA of the CDR3 is TGTGCCAGCAGGAAGATGCTACCCACGGAGACCCAGTACTTC.

The chain couples TRBV19 to TRBJ1-3, with 9 bases aligning to TRBD1. After removal of 6 bases from V and 0 bases from J, the junction contained 6 bases not matched to a gene. CDR3 length equals 16 residues. Germline V gene data show CDR1 as LNHDA and CDR2 as SQIVND (reference sequence). Written as DNA, the CDR3 is TGTGCCAGTAGGGACCGGGACAGGGACTCTGGAAACACCATATATTTT. This encodes CASRDRDRDSGNTIYF.

Only a few counts were recorded for this clone. The V gene is TRBV4-2, the J gene TRBJ1-1, with D possibly matching TRBD1 (6 bases). V lost 2 bases and J lost 3, with 7 bases in between. Germline assignment: CDR1 LGHNA and CDR2 YNFKEQ. The CDR3 consists of 13 residues. This CDR3 reads CASSQPGDTEAFF. The DNA of the CDR3 is TGTGCCAGCAGCCAACCAGGGGACACTGAAGCTTTCTTT.

The sample holds a few counts of this clone. The genes are TRBV15 and TRBJ2-7; 9 nucleotides align to TRBD1. Germline CDR1 and CDR2: LNHNV and YYDKDF (reference sequence). The CDR3 length is 15 residues. V shed 4 bases and J 3 bases; nucleotides not matched to a gene: 7. As DNA, the CDR3 is TGTGCCACCAGCACCCCGGGACAGGGACGCTACGAGCAGTACTTC. The encoded protein is CATSTPGQGRYEQYF.

The chain recombines TRBV25-1 with TRBJ2-2; 8 nucleotides align to TRBD2. Trimming cost V 0 bases and J 6 bases; bases outside gene matches: 12. This CDR3 is 18 amino acids long. Germline CDR1 and CDR2: MGHDK and SYGVNS. Written as DNA, the CDR3 is TGTGCCAGCAGTGAATATCTCCCGGGACTAGGAGAAGCCGGGGAGCTGTTTTTT. Its protein product is CASSEYLPGLGEAGELFF.

In this sample, this clone turned up a few times. This chain uses TRBV4-2 with TRBJ2-1; perhaps TRBD2 as D (5 bases). Germline V lookup: CDR1 LGHNA, CDR2 YNFKEQ. The V gene lost 3 bases and the J gene lost 9 bases, with 12 bases spanning the gap. The CDR3 contains 13 residues. The CDR3 here is CASSHPSIGEQFF. The DNA for the CDR3 is TGTGCCAGCAGCCACCCTAGCATCGGTGAGCAGTTCTTC.

The J gene is TRBJ1-1, the V gene TRBV6-1, with TRBD1 as a possible D gene (6 bases). Germline lookup yields CDR1 MNHNS and CDR2 SASEGT. This CDR3 has 14 amino acids. V dropped 8 bases and J dropped 2 bases, with 15 bases sitting between them. The CDR3 DNA reads TGTGCCAGCGGGGAGGGGGGGCGTAACACTGAAGCTTTCTTT. It encodes CASGEGGRNTEAFF.

The rearrangement uses TRBV5-6 and TRBJ2-7; tentatively, D is TRBD2 (5 bases). CDR3 size: 14 residues. V was cut by 6 bases and J by 5 bases, with 18 bases left in between. Germline V gene lookup returns CDR1 SGHDT and CDR2 YYEEEE. The CDR3 DNA reads as TGTGCCAGCAACTCCTGGGAGAGAGAGAACGAGCAGTACTTC. It translates to CASNSWERENEQYF.

This clone was picked up a small number of times. The CDR3 loop reads CASRAPSGRAETQYF. The CDR3 bases are TGTGCCAGCAGGGCCCCAAGCGGGAGAGCTGAGACCCAGTACTTC. V gene TRBV6-6 combines with J gene TRBJ2-5; 8 nucleotides agree with TRBD2. The CDR3 has 15 amino acids. The ends lost 6 bases at V and 5 bases at J; junction bases unmatched: 11. CDR1 MNHNY and CDR2 SVGAGI come from the germline V gene (reference sequence).

This chain uses TRBV29-1 with TRBJ1-5; D may be TRBD1 (6 bases). There are 13 residues in the CDR3. The V and J ends lost 8 bases and 9 bases respectively, with 20 bases between them. Germline CDR1 reads SQVTM; CDR2 reads ANQGSEA. Here the CDR3 DNA reads TGCAGCATGCTGACAGGCCCCACGGGGCCCCAGCATTTT. Protein sequence: CSMLTGPTGPQHF.

The chain carries TRBV28 and TRBJ1-5; no clear D gene. The CDR3 extends over 14 amino acids. V lost 8 bases to trimming and J lost 2 bases, with 13 bases between them. The germline V gene encodes CDR1 MDHEN and CDR2 SYDVKM. CDR3 sequence: CASLEQLGNQPQHF. In DNA, the CDR3 is TGTGCCAGCTTGGAACAGTTGGGCAATCAGCCCCAGCATTTT.

This chain connects TRBV15 to TRBJ1-1; 7 bases are shared with TRBD1. Germline CDR1 is LNHNV and CDR2 is YYDKDF (reference sequence). V dropped 0 bases and J dropped 6; count of bases not matched to a gene: 7. The CDR3 spans 15 residues. DNA of the CDR3: TGTGCCACCAGCAGAGAGGGCAGGGGGAGGCCTGAAGCTTTCTTT. As protein: CATSREGRGRPEAFF.

This clone has just a few counts. The chain carries TRBV21-1 and TRBJ2-7; TRBD2 was called by the table and not checked on the DNA. TRBV21-1 is described as a pseudogene. The CDR3 totals 14 residues. The CDR3 sequence is CASGLVAGGYEQYF. The CDR3 DNA follows: TGTGCCAGCGGGTTAGTAGCGGGAGGCTACGAGCAGTACTTC.

The chain joins TRBV4-1 to TRBJ2-5; tentatively, D is TRBD2 (6 bases). The ends were cut back, 0 bases at V and 5 bases at J, with 16 bases in the middle. From germline, CDR1 is MGHRA and CDR2 YSYEKL. The CDR3 has 16 residues. The CDR3 loop is CASSQDPGTARETQYF. The CDR3 DNA sequence: TGCGCCAGCAGCCAAGATCCCGGGACTGCTCGTGAGACCCAGTACTTC.

V usage is TRBV25-1 and J usage is TRBJ2-3; a possible D gene is TRBD2 (6 bases). The CDR3 extends over 15 amino acids. CDR1 MGHDK and CDR2 SYGVNS come from the germline V gene. The V end lost 7 bases, the J end lost 0 bases, and 14 bases lay between the germline ends. The CDR3 loop is CASMGGVQSTDTQYF. The CDR3 DNA is TGTGCCAGCATGGGGGGTGTGCAAAGCACAGATACGCAGTATTTT.

This chain uses TRBV5-4 with TRBJ1-1; TRBD1 matches 10 bases. The ends lost 4 bases at V and 10 bases at J; junction bases unmatched: 13. CDR1 and CDR2 (germline): SGHNT, YYREEE (reference sequence). The CDR3 loop spans 15 amino acids. This CDR3 reads CASSEGGQGISGAFF. The CDR3 bases are TGTGCCAGCAGCGAGGGGGGACAGGGGATTTCCGGAGCTTTCTTT.

This clone was seen ten or more times. The same CDR3 arises from other DNA sequences in this sample as well. The chain combines TRBV28 with TRBJ1-3; D is uncertain. V lost 5 bases, J lost 0 bases, and 11 bases lay in between. This CDR3 spans 15 amino acids. The V gene's germline CDR1 is MDHEN and CDR2 SYDVKM. DNA of the CDR3: TGTGCCAGCAGTCCCGAACTAAGCTCTGGAAACACCATATATTTT. The encoded protein is CASSPELSSGNTIYF.

This clone was seen repeatedly, ten times or more. The V gene is TRBV15, the J gene TRBJ2-1; perhaps TRBD1 as D (6 bases). The CDR3 runs to 14 residues. V lost 4 bases and J lost 5, with 12 bases in between. CDR1 LNHNV and CDR2 YYDKDF come from the germline V gene (reference sequence). CDR3 region: CATSTSRQDNEQFF. Here the CDR3 DNA reads TGTGCCACCAGCACCTCTAGACAGGACAATGAGCAGTTCTTC.

The chain joins TRBV10-3 to TRBJ2-1, with TRBD1 identical over 7 bases. The germline V gene has CDR1 ENHRY and CDR2 SYGVKD. The CDR3 runs 12 residues. V lost 10 bases to trimming and J lost 3 bases; unmatched junction nucleotides: 3. CDR3 region: CATRDSYNEQFF. The CDR3 bases are TGTGCCACCAGGGACAGCTACAATGAGCAGTTCTTC.

This clone was picked up a small number of times. This chain links TRBV14 with TRBJ2-7, with 9 bases lining up with TRBD1. V was pared by 1 base and J by 3 bases, with 10 bases of the junction left unmatched. The CDR3 runs 17 residues. From germline, CDR1 is SGHDN and CDR2 FVKESK. This CDR3 reads CASSQGLTRQGDYEQYF. The CDR3 nucleotides are TGTGCCAGCAGCCAAGGTCTCACGAGACAGGGGGACTACGAGCAGTACTTC.

This clone is a singleton in its sample. V usage is TRBV18 and J usage is TRBJ1-1; D ambiguous. V was pared by 3 bases and J by 8 bases, with 13 bases between. Germline values: CDR1 KGHSH, CDR2 LQKENI. The CDR3 runs to 13 residues. This chain's CDR3 is CASSPRVKTEAFF. In DNA, the CDR3 is TGTGCCAGCTCACCGAGAGTCAAGACAGAAGCTTTCTTT.

The chain links TRBV7-9 to TRBJ2-7; no clear D. The V end lost 5 bases, the J end lost 5 bases, and 25 bases lay between the germline ends. This CDR3 comprises 17 residues. In germline, CDR1 is SEHNR, CDR2 FQNEAQ (reference sequence). The CDR3 region is CASSPPAGNTYTHEQYF. In DNA form, the CDR3 reads TGTGCCAGCAGCCCTCCAGCAGGCAATACCTATACCCACGAGCAGTACTTC. Combining the CDR3 with reference TRBV7-9 and TRBJ2-7 gives the whole variable domain DTGVSQNPRHKITKRGQNVTFRCDPISEHNRLYWYRQTLGQGPEFLTYFQNEAQLEKSRLLSDRFSAERPKGSFSTLEIQRTEQGDSAMYLCASSPPAGNTYTHEQYFGPGTRLTVT.

This clone has a handful of counts. The chain is built from TRBV29-1 and TRBJ2-7, with D possibly being TRBD1 (6 bases). Per germline, CDR1 SQVTM and CDR2 ANQGSEA. V was clipped by 6 bases and J by 2 bases, with 11 bases between them. This CDR3 region has 12 residues. Written as DNA, the CDR3 is TGCAGCGTGCTGGACAGAGCCTACGAGCAGTACTTC. This codes for CSVLDRAYEQYF.

CDR3: CASSSVVGQGSGYTF. The CDR3 nucleotides are TGTGCCAGCAGCTCGGTAGTGGGACAGGGTAGTGGCTACACCTTC. The chain is built from TRBV5-6 and TRBJ1-2; 9 bases line up with TRBD1. The CDR3 contains 15 residues. The germline CDR1 and CDR2 sequences are SGHDT and YYEEEE. After removal of 3 bases from V and 7 bases from J, the junction contained 10 bases not matched to a gene.

Only a few counts were recorded for this clone. The rearrangement joins TRBV28 to TRBJ2-7; unclear D gene. V lost 6 bases and J lost 4, with 4 bases in between. This CDR3 spans 10 amino acids. Germline V gene data show CDR1 as MDHEN and CDR2 as SYDVKM. In DNA, the CDR3 is TGTGCCAGCAGCGGTTACGAGCAGTACTTC. Translation gives CASSGYEQYF.

The chain joins TRBV7-3 to TRBJ1-1, with no clear D. This CDR3 is 13 amino acids long. V was pared by 3 bases and J by 6 bases, with 11 bases between. Germline loops: CDR1 SGHTA, CDR2 FQGTGA. CDR3 amino acids: CASSFEVVAEAFF. CDR3 DNA: TGTGCCAGCAGCTTCGAAGTGGTAGCTGAAGCTTTCTTT.

This chain uses TRBV6-4 with TRBJ2-3, with TRBD2 as a possible D gene (7 bases). This CDR3 region has 15 residues. From germline, CDR1 is MRHNA and CDR2 SNTAGT. Trimming took 6 bases from V and 7 from J, leaving 20 bases between them. The CDR3 bases are TGTGCCAGCAGCTCCGAGGGAGGGGACACGAATACGCAGTATTTT. Amino acids: CASSSEGGDTNTQYF.

This clone was seen only a few times. The genes are TRBV28 and TRBJ2-5; TRBD1 might be the D (6 bases). CDR1 is MDHEN, CDR2 SYDVKM, per germline. This CDR3 is 13 amino acids long. Trimming left V 3 bases short and J 4 bases short, with 9 bases between. CDR3 DNA sequence: TGTGCCAGCAGTTTGCCAGGGGCAGAGACCCAGTACTTC. It codes for CASSLPGAETQYF.

The chain recombines TRBV6-6 with TRBJ2-7, with a weak D call TRBD2 (6 bases). The CDR3 is 13 amino acids. Germline V gene lookup returns CDR1 MNHNY and CDR2 SVGAGI (reference sequence). V was trimmed by 6 bases and J by 9 bases, leaving 18 bases between them. In nucleotides, the CDR3 is TGTGCCAGCAGCCCAGGGACTCTCCTCGGGCAGTACTTC. Its protein product is CASSPGTLLGQYF.